This paragraph reports one TCR beta chain. As yet, its antigen is unknown. MiXCR, run by TCRdb on the reads, gives a single entry per CDR3 protein. The sample lists 250,000 to 300,000 distinct CDR3 sequences, roughly 23% occurring once. These data are taken from a study of T cell repertoires in cytomegalovirus infection. About the study: It was the public TCR beta signatures that indicated both CMV infection and matching HLA type. Findings and limits, study-wide: Clonotype analysis showed dominance of the ex vivo response by HLA-C-restricted CMV-specific TCR beta clonotypes. There were carriers of CMV plus the relevant HLA, and cumulative public TCR beta family frequency identified them.

Trimming left V 4 bases short and J 2 bases short, with 8 bases between. The germline V gene has CDR1 SGDLS and CDR2 YYNGEE. CDR3 length: 13 residues. This TCR derives from a human donor in good health (CMV status not recorded). Some clones in this sample may be carry-over from other donors' samples. J is TRBJ2-3 and V is TRBV9; D gene unclear. Sequences were obtained from PBMCs. The CDR3 DNA follows: TGTGCCAGCAGCTTGAGCAACACAGATACGCAGTATTTT. It encodes CASSLSNTDTQYF. Filled out from reference TRBV9 and TRBJ2-3, the complete variable domain reads DSGVTQTPKHLITATGQRVTLRCSPRSGDLSVYWYQQSLDQGLQFLIQYYNGEERAKGNILERFSAQQFPDLHSELNLSSLELGDSALYFCASSLSNTDTQYFGPGTRLTVL.